This T cell receptor (beta chain) appears in the sequencing data of a study of blood T cell repertoires in COVID-19 (TCRdb year 2020). Notes on the research overall: The collaborator samples originated in the United States, Italy and Spain and spanned the acute and convalescent phases of COVID-19. The material from the prospective study consisted of cDNA or gDNA derived from T cells, B-cell-depleted T cells, or PBMCs. The sample metadata nearly always contained a de-identified subject ID, COVID-19 status, age in years and sex. The dataset comprised deeply sampled blood TCRbeta repertoires from subjects exposed to, actively infected with, or recovered from COVID-19. The samples were drawn from two sources: the first 160 participants of the ongoing ImmuneRACE study, and 1,000 to 1,500 subjects contributed by 6 global collaborators. The repertoires were released in a freely available public database intended as a resource for research on the immune response to SARS-CoV-2. Where available, HLA class I and class II types were obtained from metadata supplied by the sample provider rather than from assay-based typing.

The immunoSEQ Assay, a bias-controlled multiplex PCR, was used to amplify TCRbeta CDR3 regions from genomic DNA. Per the authors' processing: The number of nucleated cells in each sample was estimated from the amplification of reference gene primers within the assay. Sequence reads were collapsed and filtered to measure the absolute abundance of every unique TCRbeta CDR3 rearrangement. For each sample, productive Simpson clonality was calculated as the square root of Simpson's diversity index over productive rearrangements. Held by TCRdb, this immuneACCESS table contains in-frame sequences only and omits some clones. Under half of the omission traces to an unresolved V gene where checked; the cause of the rest is unknown. The DNA gave D and trimming, while V, J and clone size come from that table. The sample has over 200,000 clones on record, around 84% of them singletons. The ten largest clones take up 15% to 20% of the sample.

Here is what the overall study found, with its caveats: The amount of clinical and demographic metadata varied by source and participant and was provided uncurated.

Collaborating institutions collected whole blood in K2EDTA tubes following their own protocols. For TCRbeta analysis, collaborator samples were shipped as frozen whole blood, as isolated PBMCs, or as DNA extracted from either sample type. The sample holds a few counts of this clone. Its antigen has not been determined. It has no much larger one-base neighbor in the sample; base qualities were not kept. Sequencing was done on a sample of peripheral blood. The receptor's source is a woman older than 75 with active or convalescent COVID-19.

The CDR3 protein: CASSYPGQQNSPLHF. At the DNA level, the sequence is TGTGCCAGCAGCTATCCGGGACAGCAAAATTCACCCCTCCACTTT. The rearrangement joined TRBV5-4 to TRBJ1-6; TRBD1 fits 7 bases in the junction. Clipping removes 3 bases from V and 7 bases from J, with 7 as the unmatched junction base count. The germline V gene (reference sequence) gives CDR1 as SGHNT and CDR2 as YYREEE. There are 15 amino acids in the CDR3, from cysteine to phenylalanine inclusive. The DNA shown is the 45-base CDR3, in frame from base 1. This CDR3, with the reference TRBV5-4 and TRBJ1-6 proteins standing in past its ends, gives the full variable domain ETGVTQSPTHLIKTRGQQVTLRCSSQSGHNTVSWYQQALGQGPQFIFQYYREEENGRGNFPPRFSGLQFPNYSSELNVNALELDDSALYLCASSYPGQQNSPLHFGNGTRLTVT.